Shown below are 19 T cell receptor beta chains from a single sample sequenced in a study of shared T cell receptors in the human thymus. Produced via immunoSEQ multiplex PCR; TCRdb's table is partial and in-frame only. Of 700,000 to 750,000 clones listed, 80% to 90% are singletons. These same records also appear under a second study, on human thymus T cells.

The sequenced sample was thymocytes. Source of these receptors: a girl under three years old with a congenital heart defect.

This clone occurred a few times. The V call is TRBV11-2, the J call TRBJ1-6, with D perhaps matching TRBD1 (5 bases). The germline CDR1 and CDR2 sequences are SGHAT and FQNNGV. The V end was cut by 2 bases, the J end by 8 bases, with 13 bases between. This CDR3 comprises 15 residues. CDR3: CASSLSRDSYSPLHF. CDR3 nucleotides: TGTGCCAGCAGCTTATCCCGGGACTCATATTCACCCCTCCACTTT.

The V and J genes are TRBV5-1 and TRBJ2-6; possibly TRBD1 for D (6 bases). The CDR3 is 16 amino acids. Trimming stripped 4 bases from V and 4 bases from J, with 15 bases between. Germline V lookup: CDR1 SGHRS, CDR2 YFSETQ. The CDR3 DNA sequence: TGCGCCAGCAGCAAAACCAGGGGTTCGGGGGCCAACGTCCTGACTTTC. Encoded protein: CASSKTRGSGANVLTF.

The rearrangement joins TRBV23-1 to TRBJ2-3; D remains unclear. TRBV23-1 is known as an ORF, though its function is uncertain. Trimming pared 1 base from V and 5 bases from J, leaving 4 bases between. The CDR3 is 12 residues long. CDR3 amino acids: CASSQLKDTQYF. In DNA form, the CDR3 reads TGCGCCAGCAGTCAATTAAAAGATACGCAGTATTTT.

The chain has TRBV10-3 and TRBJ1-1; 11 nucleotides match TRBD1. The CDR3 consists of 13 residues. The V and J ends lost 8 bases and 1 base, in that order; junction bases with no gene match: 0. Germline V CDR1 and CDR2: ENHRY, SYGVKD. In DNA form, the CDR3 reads TGTGCCATCGGGACAGGGGGGAACACTGAAGCTTTCTTT. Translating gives CAIGTGGNTEAFF.

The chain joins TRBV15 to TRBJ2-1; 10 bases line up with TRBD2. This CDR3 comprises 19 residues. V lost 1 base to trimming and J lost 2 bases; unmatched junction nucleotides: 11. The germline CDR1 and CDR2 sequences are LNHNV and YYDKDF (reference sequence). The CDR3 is CATSRVRQRGGRTYNEQFF. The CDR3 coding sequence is TGTGCCACCAGCAGAGTACGTCAGCGGGGGGGCAGAACCTACAATGAGCAGTTCTTC. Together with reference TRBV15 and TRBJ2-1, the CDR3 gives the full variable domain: DAMVIQNPRYQVTQFGKPVTLSCSQTLNHNVMYWYQQKSSQAPKLLFHYYDKDFNNEADTPDNFQSRRPNTSFCFLDIRSPGLGDTAMYLCATSRVRQRGGRTYNEQFFGPGTRLTVL.

The CDR3 is CASSQGEDTGELFF. CDR3 nucleotide sequence: TGCGCCAGCAGCCAAGGGGAGGACACCGGGGAGCTGTTTTTT. The chain links TRBV4-1 to TRBJ2-2, with a weak D call TRBD2 (6 bases). The CDR3 loop spans 14 amino acids. Germline V gene sequence: CDR1 MGHRA, CDR2 YSYEKL. V lost 1 base and J 3 bases, leaving 6 bases between the germline ends.

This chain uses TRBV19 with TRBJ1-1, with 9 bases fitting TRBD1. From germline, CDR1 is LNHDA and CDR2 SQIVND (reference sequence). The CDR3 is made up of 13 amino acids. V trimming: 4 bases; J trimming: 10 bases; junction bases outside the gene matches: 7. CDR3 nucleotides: TGTGCCAGTAGTAAGCGGGACAGGGTGGCAGCTTTCTTT. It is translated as CASSKRDRVAAFF.

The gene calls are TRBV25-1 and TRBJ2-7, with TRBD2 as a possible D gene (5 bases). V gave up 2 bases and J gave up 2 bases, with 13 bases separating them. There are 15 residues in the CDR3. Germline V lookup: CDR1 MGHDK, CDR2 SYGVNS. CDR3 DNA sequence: TGTGCCAGCAGTGAACGGACTGGCCCGACCTACGAGCAGTACTTC. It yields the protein CASSERTGPTYEQYF.

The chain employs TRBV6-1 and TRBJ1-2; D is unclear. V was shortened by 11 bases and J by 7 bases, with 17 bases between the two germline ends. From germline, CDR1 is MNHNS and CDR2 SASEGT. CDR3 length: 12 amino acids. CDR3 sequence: CARSGGEGGYTF. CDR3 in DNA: TGTGCCCGCTCCGGCGGAGAAGGTGGCTACACCTTC.

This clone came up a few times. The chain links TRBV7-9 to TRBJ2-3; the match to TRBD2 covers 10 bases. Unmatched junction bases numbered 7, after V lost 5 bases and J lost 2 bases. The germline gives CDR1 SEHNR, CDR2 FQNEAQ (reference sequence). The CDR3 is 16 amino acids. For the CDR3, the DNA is TGTGCCAGCAGCCCGCAACTAGCGGGGCCCACAGATACGCAGTATTTT. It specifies CASSPQLAGPTDTQYF.

CDR3 loop: CASSLKGRGEATNEKLFF. The CDR3 nucleotides read TGTGCCAGCAGCTTAAAGGGCAGGGGAGAGGCAACTAATGAAAAACTGTTTTTT. V and J are TRBV5-6 and TRBJ1-4; tentatively, D is TRBD1 (6 bases). The CDR3 consists of 18 residues. The germline V gene encodes CDR1 SGHDT and CDR2 YYEEEE. V lost 2 bases to trimming and J lost 0 bases, with 17 bases between them. Variable domain in full (rest from reference TRBV5-6 and TRBJ1-4): DAGVTQSPTHLIKTRGQQVTLRCSPKSGHDTVSWYQQALGQGPQFIFQYYEEEERQRGNFPDRFSGHQFPNYSSELNVNALLLGDSALYLCASSLKGRGEATNEKLFFGSGTQLSVL.

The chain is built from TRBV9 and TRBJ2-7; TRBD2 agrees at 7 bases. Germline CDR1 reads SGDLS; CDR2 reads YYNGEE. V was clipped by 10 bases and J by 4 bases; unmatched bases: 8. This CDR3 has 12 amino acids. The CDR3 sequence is CAQRRGFYEQYF. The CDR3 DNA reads TGTGCCCAAAGGCGGGGGTTTTACGAGCAGTACTTC.

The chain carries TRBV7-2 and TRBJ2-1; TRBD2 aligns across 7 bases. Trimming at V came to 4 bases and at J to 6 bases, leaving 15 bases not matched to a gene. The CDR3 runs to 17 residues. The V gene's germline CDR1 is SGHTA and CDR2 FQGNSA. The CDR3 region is CASSSAPPLAEPNEQFF. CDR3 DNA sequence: TGTGCCAGCAGCTCCGCCCCCCCTCTAGCGGAACCCAATGAGCAGTTCTTC.

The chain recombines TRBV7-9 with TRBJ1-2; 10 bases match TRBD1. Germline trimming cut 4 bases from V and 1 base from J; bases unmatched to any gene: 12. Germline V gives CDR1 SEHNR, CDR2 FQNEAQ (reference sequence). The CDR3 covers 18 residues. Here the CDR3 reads CASSSYTDRGSINYGYTF. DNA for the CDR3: TGTGCCAGCAGCTCATACACGGACAGGGGGAGCATTAACTATGGCTACACCTTC. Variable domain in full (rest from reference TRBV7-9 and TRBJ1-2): DTGVSQNPRHKITKRGQNVTFRCDPISEHNRLYWYRQTLGQGPEFLTYFQNEAQLEKSRLLSDRFSAERPKGSFSTLEIQRTEQGDSAMYLCASSSYTDRGSINYGYTFGSGTRLTVV.

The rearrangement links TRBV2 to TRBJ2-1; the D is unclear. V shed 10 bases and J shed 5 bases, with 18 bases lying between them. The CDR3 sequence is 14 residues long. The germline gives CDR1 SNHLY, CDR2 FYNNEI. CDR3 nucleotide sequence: TGTGCCACCGTCGATGGGCTTCTTGACAATGAGCAGTTCTTC. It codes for CATVDGLLDNEQFF.

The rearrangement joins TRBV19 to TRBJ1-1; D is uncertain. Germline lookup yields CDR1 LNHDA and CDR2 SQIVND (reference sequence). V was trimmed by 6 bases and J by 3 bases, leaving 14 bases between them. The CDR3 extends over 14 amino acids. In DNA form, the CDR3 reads TGTGCCAGTAGCTTGGCCCCGGCGGACACTGAAGCTTTCTTT. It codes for CASSLAPADTEAFF.

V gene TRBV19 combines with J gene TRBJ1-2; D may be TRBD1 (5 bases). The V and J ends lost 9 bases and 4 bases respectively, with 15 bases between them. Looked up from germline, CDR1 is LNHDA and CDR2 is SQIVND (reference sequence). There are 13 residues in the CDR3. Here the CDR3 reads CASSSDSVYGYTF. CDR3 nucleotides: TGTGCCAGCAGCTCCGACAGCGTCTATGGCTACACCTTC.

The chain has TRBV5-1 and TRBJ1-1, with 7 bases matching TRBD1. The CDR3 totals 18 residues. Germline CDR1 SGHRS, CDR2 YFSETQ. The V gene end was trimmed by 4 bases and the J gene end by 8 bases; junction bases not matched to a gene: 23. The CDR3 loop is CASSGNQRDSSPDREAFF. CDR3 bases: TGCGCCAGCAGCGGAAACCAACGGGACAGTTCCCCTGATCGGGAAGCTTTCTTT. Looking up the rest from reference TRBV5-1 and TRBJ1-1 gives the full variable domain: KAGVTQTPRYLIKTRGQQVTLSCSPISGHRSVSWYQQTPGQGLQFLFEYFSETQRNKGNFPGRFSGRQFSNSRSEMNVSTLELGDSALYLCASSGNQRDSSPDREAFFGQGTRLTVV.

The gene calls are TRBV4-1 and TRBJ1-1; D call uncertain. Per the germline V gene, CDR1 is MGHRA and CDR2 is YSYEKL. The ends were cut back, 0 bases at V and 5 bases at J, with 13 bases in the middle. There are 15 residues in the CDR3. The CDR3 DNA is TGCGCCAGCAGCCAAGATGGGGAGGATGTAACTGAAGCTTTCTTT. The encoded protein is CASSQDGEDVTEAFF.